Detailed here is one T cell receptor beta chain. Its specificity is unknown. Germline lookup yields CDR1 SEHNR and CDR2 FQNEAQ (reference sequence). The CDR3 extends over 16 amino acids. The V segment lost 6 bases and the J segment 6 bases; nucleotides outside the gene matches: 16. The data were obtained in a study of shared clonotypes between healthy human individuals. Study findings and constraints: The researchers took only blood, and tissue repertoires probably look different. Limited genetic and exposure-history diversity came from having few donors.

Only CD45RO-negative cells positively selected for CCR7 counted as naive CD8 cells, so terminally differentiated effector memory CD45RA+ cells were excluded. Sorted-subset replicate PCR reactions contained roughly 200 ng DNA, corresponding to some 28,000 T cell genomes. Here immunoSEQ multiplex PCR was the method, and the copy in TCRdb shows in-frame clones only, minus some. The data show roughly 2 million clones, approximately 94% seen once. Sequencing was carried out using naive CD8+ T cells sorted from blood. This chain links TRBV7-9 with TRBJ2-5; 7 nucleotides match TRBD1. This sequence was found in a man younger than 30 in good health. CDR3 nucleotide sequence: TGTGCCAGCAGTTATCCCCCAACAGGGGCACGAAAGACCCAGTACTTC. It specifies CASSYPPTGARKTQYF.